This entry lists 3 T cell receptor beta chains sequenced from one sample in a study of T cells in Graves' hyperthyroidism and ophthalmopathy. RNA transcripts gave rise to amplified TCR beta CDR3 regions. A first-round RT-PCR of the TCR CDR3 used the HTBI primer set. One entry per CDR3 protein, called by TCRdb with MiXCR from the multiplex PCR reads. The sample lists 450,000 to 650,000 distinct CDR3 sequences; 14% were seen once. What was sequenced was blood. All receptors derive from a young woman with Graves' ophthalmopathy.

The gene calls are TRBV12-3 or TRBV12-4 and TRBJ2-1; D remains ambiguous. The CDR3 has 14 residues. Trimming took off 9 bases at V and 1 base at J, with 13 bases between the two ends. CDR3 nucleotide sequence: TGTGCCAGTGGGGTAGAGCCTTCCTACAATGAGCAGTTCTTC. It translates to CASGVEPSYNEQFF.

At least ten counts were recorded for this clonotype. This rearrangement joins TRBV3-1 to TRBJ2-2, with D possibly TRBD2 on 6 matching bases. Germline loops: CDR1 LGHDT, CDR2 YNNKEL (reference sequence). The V end lost 3 bases, the J end lost 6 bases, and 14 bases lay between the germline ends. The CDR3 spans 15 residues. CDR3 DNA sequence: TGTGCCAGCAGCCAGAATTCTCCGGGGGCCGGGGAGCTGTTTTTT. Translating gives CASSQNSPGAGELFF.

The V gene is TRBV6-1, the J gene TRBJ2-4, with a possible D match to TRBD2 (5 bases). V dropped 6 bases and J dropped 3 bases, with 9 bases sitting between them. There are 13 residues in the CDR3. From germline, CDR1 is MNHNS and CDR2 SASEGT. CDR3 in amino acids: CASRAGIKNIQYF. CDR3 nucleotides: TGTGCCAGCAGGGCCGGGATCAAAAACATTCAGTACTTC.